This entry describes one T cell receptor beta chain. TCR sequencing used cDNA made by reverse transcription of extracted RNA. Sequenced by immunoSEQ multiplex PCR; TCRdb stores in-frame clones only, minus some. The profile shows tens of thousands of clones, around 80% of them singletons. These data belong to a study of CD8+ T cells in alopecia areata. CDR1 and CDR2 from the germline V gene are MNHNS and SASEGT. V dropped 7 bases and J dropped 4 bases, with 11 bases sitting between them. This CDR3 comprises 13 residues. The TCR comes from a human donor with alopecia areata. This chain joins TRBV6-1 and TRBJ2-1; the D gene is possibly TRBD1 (6 bases). The specimen sequenced was NKG2D-low CD8+ T cells sorted from blood. CDR3 in amino acids: CASTSGEYNEQFF. The DNA for the CDR3 is TGTGCCAGCACATCAGGGGAATACAATGAGCAGTTCTTC.